This T cell receptor (beta chain) was recorded in a study of blood T cells in healthy people across ages. Germline CDR1 is MGHRA and CDR2 is YSYEKL. This CDR3 comprises 21 residues. Study-level findings and limits: Across the age range, TCR beta diversity per million T cells fell in a roughly linear way. Naive T cell percentage and TCR beta diversity correlated strongly.

It was with a sample-barcoded 5' primer and a J-beta primer mix that a second PCR of about 7 to 12 cycles was run. TCRdb analysed the 5' RACE reads with MiXCR anew, one entry per CDR3 protein. The table lists roughly 720,000 distinct CDR3 sequences, about 53% of them singletons. Concerning this clonotype itself: Its antigen is unidentified. At one boundary the junction diverges from the germline segment, which might be a read error.

This TCR came from an older man in good health. The chain uses TRBV4-1 and TRBJ2-5; TRBD2 matches 16 bases. The sample consisted of blood. This CDR3 reads CASSQDPEGLAGGTLQQTQYF. The CDR3 DNA reads TGCGCCAGCAGCCAAGACCCGGAGGGACTAGCGGGAGGGACGCTCCAACAGACCCAGTACTTC.